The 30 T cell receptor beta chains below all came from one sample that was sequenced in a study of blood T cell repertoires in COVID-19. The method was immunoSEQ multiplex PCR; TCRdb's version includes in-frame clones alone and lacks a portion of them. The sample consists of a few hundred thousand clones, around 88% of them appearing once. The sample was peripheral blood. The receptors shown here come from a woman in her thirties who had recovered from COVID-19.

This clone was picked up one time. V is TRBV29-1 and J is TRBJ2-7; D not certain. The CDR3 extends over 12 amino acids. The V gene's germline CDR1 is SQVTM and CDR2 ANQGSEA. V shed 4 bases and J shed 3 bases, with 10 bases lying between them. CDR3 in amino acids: CSVAPENYEQYF. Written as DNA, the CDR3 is TGCAGCGTTGCCCCGGAGAACTACGAGCAGTACTTC.

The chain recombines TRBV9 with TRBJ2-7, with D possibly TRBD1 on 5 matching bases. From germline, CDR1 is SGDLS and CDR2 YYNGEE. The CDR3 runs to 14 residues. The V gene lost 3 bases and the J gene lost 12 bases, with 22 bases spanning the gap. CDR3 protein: CASSAQGFSTPLYF. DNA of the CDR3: TGTGCCAGCAGCGCCCAGGGCTTCTCGACCCCCCTGTACTTC. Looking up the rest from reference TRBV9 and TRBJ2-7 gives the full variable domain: DSGVTQTPKHLITATGQRVTLRCSPRSGDLSVYWYQQSLDQGLQFLIQYYNGEERAKGNILERFSAQQFPDLHSELNLSSLELGDSALYFCASSAQGFSTPLYFGPGTRLTVT.

CDR3 DNA: TGTGCCAGCAGCCCGGGAGTCCAAGAGACCCAGTACTTC. Its translation is CASSPGVQETQYF. The V gene is TRBV11-2, the J gene TRBJ2-5; the D gene is possibly TRBD2 (6 bases). The V gene lost 5 bases and the J gene lost 1 base, with 8 bases spanning the gap. Germline CDR1 SGHAT, CDR2 FQNNGV. This CDR3 is built from 13 residues.

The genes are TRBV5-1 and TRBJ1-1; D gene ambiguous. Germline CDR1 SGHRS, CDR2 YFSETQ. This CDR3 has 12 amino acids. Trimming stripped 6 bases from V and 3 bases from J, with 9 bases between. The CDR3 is CASTSEDTEAFF. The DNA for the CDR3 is TGCGCCAGCACTTCGGAGGACACTGAAGCTTTCTTT.

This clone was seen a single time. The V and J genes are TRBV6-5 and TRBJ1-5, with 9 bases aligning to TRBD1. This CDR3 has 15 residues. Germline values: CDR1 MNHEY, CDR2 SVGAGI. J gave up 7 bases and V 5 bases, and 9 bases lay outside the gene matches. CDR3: CASSRGTGPTQPQHF. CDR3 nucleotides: TGTGCCAGCAGTAGAGGGACAGGGCCAACACAGCCCCAGCATTTT.

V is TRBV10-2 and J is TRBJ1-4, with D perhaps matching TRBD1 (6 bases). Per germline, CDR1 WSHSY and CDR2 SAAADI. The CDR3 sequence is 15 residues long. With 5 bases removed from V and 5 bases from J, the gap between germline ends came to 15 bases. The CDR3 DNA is TGCGCCAGCAGTCAGGGGTGGATGGGCAATGAAAAACTGTTTTTT. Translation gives CASSQGWMGNEKLFF.

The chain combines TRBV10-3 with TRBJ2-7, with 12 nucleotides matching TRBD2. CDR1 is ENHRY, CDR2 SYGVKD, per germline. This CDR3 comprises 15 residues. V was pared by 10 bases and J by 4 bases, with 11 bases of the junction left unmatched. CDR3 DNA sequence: TGTGCCACAACTAATTTGACTAGCGGGAGATACGAGCAGTACTTC. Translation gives CATTNLTSGRYEQYF.

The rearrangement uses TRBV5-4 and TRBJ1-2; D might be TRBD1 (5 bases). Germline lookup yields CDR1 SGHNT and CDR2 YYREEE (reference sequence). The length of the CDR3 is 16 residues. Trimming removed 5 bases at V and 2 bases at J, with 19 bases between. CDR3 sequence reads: CASSSSPGRGNYGYTF. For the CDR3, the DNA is TGTGCCAGCAGTTCGTCCCCCGGGAGGGGAAACTATGGCTACACCTTC.

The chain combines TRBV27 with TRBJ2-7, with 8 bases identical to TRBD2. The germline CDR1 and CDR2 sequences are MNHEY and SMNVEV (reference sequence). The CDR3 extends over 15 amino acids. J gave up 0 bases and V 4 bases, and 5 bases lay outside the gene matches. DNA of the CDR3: TGTGCCAGCAGTTCACCTAGCGGGCCCTCCTACGAGCAGTACTTC. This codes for CASSSPSGPSYEQYF.

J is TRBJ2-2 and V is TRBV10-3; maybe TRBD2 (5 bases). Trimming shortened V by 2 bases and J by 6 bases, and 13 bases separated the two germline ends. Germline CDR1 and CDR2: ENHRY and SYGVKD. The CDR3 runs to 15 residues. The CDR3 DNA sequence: TGTGCCATCAGTGAGGTCCGCCACGGGGCCGGGGAGCTGTTTTTT. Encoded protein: CAISEVRHGAGELFF.

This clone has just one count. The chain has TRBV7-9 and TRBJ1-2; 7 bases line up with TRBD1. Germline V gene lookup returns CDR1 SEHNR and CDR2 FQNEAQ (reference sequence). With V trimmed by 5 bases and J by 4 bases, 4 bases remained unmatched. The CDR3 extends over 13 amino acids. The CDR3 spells CASSNTGAYGYTF. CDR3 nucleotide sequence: TGTGCCAGCAGCAACACAGGGGCCTATGGCTACACCTTC.

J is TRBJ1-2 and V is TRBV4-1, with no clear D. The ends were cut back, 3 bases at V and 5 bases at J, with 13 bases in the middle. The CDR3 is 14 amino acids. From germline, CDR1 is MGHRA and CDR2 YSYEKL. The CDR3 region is CASSQTETNYGYTF. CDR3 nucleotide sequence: TGCGCCAGCAGCCAGACGGAGACGAATTATGGCTACACCTTC.

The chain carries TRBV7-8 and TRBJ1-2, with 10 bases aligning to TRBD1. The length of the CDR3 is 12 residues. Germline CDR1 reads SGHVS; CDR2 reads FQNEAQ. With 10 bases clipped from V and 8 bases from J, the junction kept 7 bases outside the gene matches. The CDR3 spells CATRQGAGGYTF. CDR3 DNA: TGTGCCACCCGACAGGGGGCTGGCGGCTACACCTTC.

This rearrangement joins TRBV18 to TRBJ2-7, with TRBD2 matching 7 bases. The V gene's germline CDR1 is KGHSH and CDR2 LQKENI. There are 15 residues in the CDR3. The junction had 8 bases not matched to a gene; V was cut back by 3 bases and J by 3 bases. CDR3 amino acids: CASSPGLAENYEQYF. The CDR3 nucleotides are TGTGCCAGCTCACCTGGGCTAGCGGAAAACTACGAGCAGTACTTC.

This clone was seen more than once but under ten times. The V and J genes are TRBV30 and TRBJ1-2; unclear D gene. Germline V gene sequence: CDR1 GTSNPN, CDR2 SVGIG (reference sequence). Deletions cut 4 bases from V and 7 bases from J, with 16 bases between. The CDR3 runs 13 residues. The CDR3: CAWTAMGSGGYTF. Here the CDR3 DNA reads TGTGCCTGGACGGCAATGGGCAGCGGTGGCTACACCTTC.

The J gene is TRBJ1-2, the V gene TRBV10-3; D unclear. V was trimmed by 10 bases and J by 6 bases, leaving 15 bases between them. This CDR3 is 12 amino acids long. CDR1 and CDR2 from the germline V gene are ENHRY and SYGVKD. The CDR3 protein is CATATILDGYTF. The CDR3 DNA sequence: TGTGCCACCGCGACAATTCTCGATGGCTACACCTTC.

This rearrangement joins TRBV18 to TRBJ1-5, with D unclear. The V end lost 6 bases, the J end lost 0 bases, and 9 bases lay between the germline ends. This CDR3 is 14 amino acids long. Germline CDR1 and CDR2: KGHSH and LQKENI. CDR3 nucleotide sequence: TGTGCCAGCTCGCGGGGTTATAGCAATCAGCCCCAGCATTTT. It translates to CASSRGYSNQPQHF.

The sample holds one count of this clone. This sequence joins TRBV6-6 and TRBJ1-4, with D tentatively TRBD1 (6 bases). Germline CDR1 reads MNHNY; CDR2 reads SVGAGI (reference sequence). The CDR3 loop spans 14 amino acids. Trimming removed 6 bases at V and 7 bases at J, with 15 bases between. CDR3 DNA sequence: TGTGCCAGCAGCAGCCTACAGGGAATTGAAAAACTGTTTTTT. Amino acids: CASSSLQGIEKLFF.

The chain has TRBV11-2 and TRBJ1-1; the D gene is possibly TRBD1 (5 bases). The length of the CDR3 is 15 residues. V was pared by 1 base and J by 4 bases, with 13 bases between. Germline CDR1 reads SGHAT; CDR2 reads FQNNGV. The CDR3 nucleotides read TGTGCCAGCAGCTTAGGGGTAGGGGTGAGCACTGAAGCTTTCTTT. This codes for CASSLGVGVSTEAFF.

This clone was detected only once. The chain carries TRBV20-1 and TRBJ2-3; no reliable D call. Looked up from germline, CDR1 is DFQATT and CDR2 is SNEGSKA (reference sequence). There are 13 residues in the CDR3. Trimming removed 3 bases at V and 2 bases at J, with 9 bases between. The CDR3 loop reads CSASTANTDTQYF. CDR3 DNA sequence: TGCAGTGCTAGTACAGCAAACACAGATACGCAGTATTTT.

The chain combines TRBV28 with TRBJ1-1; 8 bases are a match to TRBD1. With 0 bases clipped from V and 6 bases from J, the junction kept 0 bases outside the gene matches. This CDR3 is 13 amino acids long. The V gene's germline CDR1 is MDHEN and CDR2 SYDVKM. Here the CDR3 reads CASSLWGQAEAFF. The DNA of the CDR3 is TGTGCCAGCAGTTTATGGGGACAGGCTGAAGCTTTCTTT.

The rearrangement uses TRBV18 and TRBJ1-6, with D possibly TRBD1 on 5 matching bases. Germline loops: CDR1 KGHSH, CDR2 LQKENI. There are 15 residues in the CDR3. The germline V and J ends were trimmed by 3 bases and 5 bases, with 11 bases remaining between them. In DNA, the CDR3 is TGTGCCAGCTCACCCCAGGGTCGGAATAATTCACCCCTCCACTTT. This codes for CASSPQGRNNSPLHF.

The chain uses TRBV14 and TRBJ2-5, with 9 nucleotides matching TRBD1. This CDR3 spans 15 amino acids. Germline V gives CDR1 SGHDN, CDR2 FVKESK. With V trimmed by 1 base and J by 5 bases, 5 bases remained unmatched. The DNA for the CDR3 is TGTGCCAGCAGCCAAGCCGGGACAGGGTGGGAGACCCAGTACTTC. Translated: CASSQAGTGWETQYF.

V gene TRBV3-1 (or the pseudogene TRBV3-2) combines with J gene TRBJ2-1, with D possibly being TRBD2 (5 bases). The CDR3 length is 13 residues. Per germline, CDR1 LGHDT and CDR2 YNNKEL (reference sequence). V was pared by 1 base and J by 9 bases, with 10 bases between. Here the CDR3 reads CASSQVEGSEQFF. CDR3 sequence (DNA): TGTGCCAGCAGCCAAGTCGAAGGGAGTGAGCAGTTCTTC.

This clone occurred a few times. CDR3 DNA: TGTGCCAGCAGCCAGGGCAGGAACTATGGCTACACCTTC. Protein product: CASSQGRNYGYTF. This chain links TRBV12-3 or TRBV12-4 with TRBJ1-2; weak D call: TRBD1 (5 bases). The germline V and J ends were trimmed by 6 bases and 2 bases, with 10 bases remaining between them. CDR3 length: 13 residues.

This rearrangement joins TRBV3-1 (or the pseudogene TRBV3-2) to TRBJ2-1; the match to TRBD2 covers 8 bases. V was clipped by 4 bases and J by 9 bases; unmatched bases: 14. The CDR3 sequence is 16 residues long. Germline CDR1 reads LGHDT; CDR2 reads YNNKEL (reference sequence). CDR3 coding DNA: TGTGCCAGCAGCCGAGGACGATTAGCGGGGTCGGGTGAGCAGTTCTTC. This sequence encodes CASSRGRLAGSGEQFF.

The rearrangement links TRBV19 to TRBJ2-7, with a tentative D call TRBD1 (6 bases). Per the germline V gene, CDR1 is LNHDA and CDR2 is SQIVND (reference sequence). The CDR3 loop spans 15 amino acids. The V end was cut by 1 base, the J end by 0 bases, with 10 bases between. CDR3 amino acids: CASSIGHRVSYEQYF. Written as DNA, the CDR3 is TGTGCCAGTAGTATAGGCCACAGGGTCTCCTACGAGCAGTACTTC. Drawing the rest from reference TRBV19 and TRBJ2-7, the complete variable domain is DGGITQSPKYLFRKEGQNVTLSCEQNLNHDAMYWYRQDPGQGLRLIYYSQIVNDFQKGDIAEGYSVSREKKESFPLTVTSAQKNPTAFYLCASSIGHRVSYEQYFGPGTRLTVT.

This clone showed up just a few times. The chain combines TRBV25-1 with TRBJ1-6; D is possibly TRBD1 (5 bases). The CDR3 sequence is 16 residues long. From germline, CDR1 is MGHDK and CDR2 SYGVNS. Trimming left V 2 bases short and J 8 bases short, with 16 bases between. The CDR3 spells CASSERQGHTDSPLHF. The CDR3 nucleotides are TGTGCCAGCAGTGAAAGGCAGGGTCACACCGATTCACCCCTCCACTTT.

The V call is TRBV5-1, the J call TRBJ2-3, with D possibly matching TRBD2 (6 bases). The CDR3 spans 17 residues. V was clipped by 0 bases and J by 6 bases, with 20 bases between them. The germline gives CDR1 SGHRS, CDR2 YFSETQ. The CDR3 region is CASSLGNLAFITDTQYF. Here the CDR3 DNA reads TGCGCCAGCAGCTTGGGGAACCTAGCGTTCATAACGGATACGCAGTATTTT.

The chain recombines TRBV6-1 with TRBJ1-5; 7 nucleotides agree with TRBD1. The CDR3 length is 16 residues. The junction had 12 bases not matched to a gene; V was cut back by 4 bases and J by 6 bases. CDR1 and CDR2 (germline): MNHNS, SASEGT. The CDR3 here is CASSGQDRVGSQPQHF. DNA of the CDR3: TGTGCCAGCAGTGGCCAAGACAGGGTGGGCAGTCAGCCCCAGCATTTT.